This T cell receptor (beta chain) was observed in a study of blood T cell repertoires in COVID-19. About the research overall: PBMCs, B-cell-depleted T cells, or T cells provided the cDNA or gDNA that made up the material.

Authors' analysis steps: Reference gene primer amplification gave estimated nucleated cell counts. Clones were read by immunoSEQ multiplex PCR, and TCRdb kept only the in-frame ones, dropping some. For V, J and clone size, that table is used; D and trimming come from the DNA. Of around 150,000 clones listed, more than 75% are singletons. The CDR3 contains 15 residues. Trimming took 0 bases from V and 1 from J, leaving 6 bases between them. The germline CDR1 and CDR2 sequences are SGHAT and FQDESV (reference sequence). The chain is built from TRBV11-1 and TRBJ2-2, with D unclear. The origin of this receptor is a woman in her thirties or forties with acute or convalescent COVID-19. The sequenced material came from peripheral blood. The CDR3 DNA is TGTGCCAGCAGCTTAGCGTTAGAGAACACCGGGGAGCTGTTTTTT. Translating it yields CASSLALENTGELFF. Using reference TRBV11-1 and TRBJ2-2 for the parts outside the CDR3, the full variable domain is EAEVAQSPRYKITEKSQAVAFWCDPISGHATLYWYRQILGQGPELLVQFQDESVVDDSQLPKDRFSAERLKGVDSTLKIQPAELGDSAMYLCASSLALENTGELFFGEGSRLTVL.